This T cell receptor (beta chain) was obtained from a study of response to subunit inactivated influenza vaccine. General study points: Each seasonal influenza vaccination recruits few new T cells, the authors suggested.

About this clonotype: As yet, its antigen is unknown.

V shed 6 bases and J 8 bases; nucleotides not matched to a gene: 7. CDR1 is MNHEY, CDR2 SVGEGT, per germline. CDR3 length: 14 residues. TCRdb recomputed calls from the RT-PCR reads with MiXCR, one row per CDR3 protein. The repertoire consists of about 520,000 distinct CDR3 sequences, with about 25% occurring once and the leading ten covering 1.5% to 2%. The chain employs TRBV6-2 or TRBV6-3 and TRBJ2-4; 10 nucleotides line up with TRBD2. Specimen: CD4+ T cells sorted from PBMCs, collected more than 4 days after vaccination. The receptor comes from a man between 50 and 59 years old who received an inactivated influenza vaccine. Written as DNA, the CDR3 is TGTGCCAGCAGCCGCAGCGGGGGGGAGGACATTCAGTACTTC. The encoded protein is CASSRSGGEDIQYF.